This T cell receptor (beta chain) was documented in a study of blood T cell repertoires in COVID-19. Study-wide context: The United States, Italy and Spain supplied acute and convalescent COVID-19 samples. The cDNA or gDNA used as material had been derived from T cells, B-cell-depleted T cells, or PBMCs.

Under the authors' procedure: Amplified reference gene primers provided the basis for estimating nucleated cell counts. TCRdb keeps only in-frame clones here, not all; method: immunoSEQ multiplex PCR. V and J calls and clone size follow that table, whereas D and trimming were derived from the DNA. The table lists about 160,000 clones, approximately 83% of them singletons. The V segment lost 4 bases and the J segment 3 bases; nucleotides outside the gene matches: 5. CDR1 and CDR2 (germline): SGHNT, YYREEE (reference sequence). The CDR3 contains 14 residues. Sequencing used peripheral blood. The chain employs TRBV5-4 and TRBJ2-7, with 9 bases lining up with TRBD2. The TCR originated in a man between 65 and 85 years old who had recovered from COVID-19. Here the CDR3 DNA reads TGTGCCAGCAGCACCGGGACTAGCTTCTACGAGCAGTACTTC. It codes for CASSTGTSFYEQYF.